This T cell receptor (beta chain) originates from a study of human T cells and chemical hapten exposure. In the study overall: Weekly administration of diphenylcyclopropenone to the scalp of patients continued throughout the approximately 24-week study.

This clonotype has at least ten counts. From the RACE reads, TCRdb called clonotypes with MiXCR, one entry per CDR3 protein. The sample has 55,000 to 85,000 distinct CDR3 sequences, approximately 9.8% seen once. Described time point: patch test 1, 2 weeks after DPC sensitization. Treatment of the sample: therapeutic diphenylcyclopropenone sensitization with weekly scalp DPC. V shed 0 bases and J shed 8 bases, with 9 bases lying between them. The length of the CDR3 is 13 residues. In germline, CDR1 is WSHSY, CDR2 SAAADI. Sequenced material: whole blood, taken in connection with sensitization to the hapten diphenylcyclopropenone (DPC). This chain connects TRBV10-2 to TRBJ2-3; D remains ambiguous. The sequence derives from a woman aged 40 to 50 with alopecia areata. Some clones in this sample may be carry-over from other donors' samples. CDR3 DNA sequence: TGCGCCAGCAGTGAGTCGACGGGTGCTACGCAGTATTTT. Its protein is CASSESTGATQYF.